One and the same sample provided the 21 T cell receptor beta chains below, sequenced in a study of graft-versus-host responses after intestinal transplantation. For these receptors, no antigen is known. Data came from immunoSEQ multiplex PCR; TCRdb stores just in-frame clones and leaves some out. The sample includes some 100,000 clones, more than 75% of them seen just once. The specimen was unstimulated CD4+ T cells sorted from spleen or lymph node cells, collected before transplant. The receptors were gathered from a human donor who was the organ donor for an intestinal transplant.

The chain joins TRBV5-1 to TRBJ1-3, with D perhaps TRBD1 (6 bases). This CDR3 region has 14 residues. CDR1 is SGHRS and CDR2 is YFSETQ in the germline V gene. With 5 bases removed from V and 4 bases from J, the gap between germline ends came to 13 bases. In nucleotides, the CDR3 is TGCGCCAGCAGGGACGGGGGGGCAGGAAACACCATATATTTT. It codes for CASRDGGAGNTIYF.

V gene TRBV10-1 combines with J gene TRBJ2-7, with 8 bases fitting TRBD1. The CDR3 loop spans 14 amino acids. Losses at the gene ends were 1 base for V and 5 bases for J; bases not matched to a gene: 4. Germline loops: CDR1 WNHNN, CDR2 SYGVQD (reference sequence). The CDR3 loop is CASSEWDRLDEQYF. Written as DNA, the CDR3 is TGCGCCAGCAGTGAGTGGGACAGGCTCGACGAGCAGTACTTC.

The chain recombines TRBV10-3 with TRBJ1-2, with D perhaps matching TRBD1 (5 bases). The V and J ends lost 3 bases and 6 bases respectively, with 23 bases between them. Germline-derived CDR1 and CDR2 are ENHRY and SYGVKD. The CDR3 extends over 17 amino acids. CDR3 loop: CAISDSLLGKGADGYTF. The CDR3 DNA is TGTGCCATCAGTGACTCCTTACTTGGTAAAGGGGCGGATGGCTACACCTTC.

The genes are TRBV28 and TRBJ2-1; TRBD2 aligns across 8 bases. V lost 7 bases and J lost 6; bases outside the gene matches: 11. Per germline, CDR1 MDHEN and CDR2 SYDVKM. The CDR3 runs 15 residues. The CDR3 nucleotides are TGTGCCAGCATACCGGGGGGGGGCCAAATCAATGAGCAGTTCTTC. Its protein product is CASIPGGGQINEQFF.

This chain joins TRBV27 and TRBJ2-5, with D possibly being TRBD1 or TRBD2 (6 bases each). There are 15 residues in the CDR3. V dropped 7 bases and J dropped 4 bases, with 19 bases sitting between them. Germline assignment: CDR1 MNHEY and CDR2 SMNVEV (reference sequence). This CDR3 is CASTHWGAKGETQYF. As DNA, the CDR3 is TGTGCCAGCACCCACTGGGGGGCGAAGGGAGAGACCCAGTACTTC.

The rearrangement uses TRBV7-2 and TRBJ2-7; D is possibly TRBD1 or TRBD2 (5 bases each). Germline CDR1 SGHTA, CDR2 FQGNSA. This CDR3 region has 16 residues. V lost 5 bases to trimming and J lost 0 bases, with 17 bases between them. CDR3 sequence: CASSRIRDASSYEQYF. CDR3 nucleotides: TGTGCCAGCAGCCGAATCCGGGACGCATCCTCCTACGAGCAGTACTTC. The full variable domain, with the rest looked up from reference TRBV7-2 and TRBJ2-7, is GAGVSQSPSNKVTEKGKDVELRCDPISGHTALYWYRQSLGQGLEFLIYFQGNSAPDKSGLPSDRFSAERTGGSVSTLTIQRTQQEDSAVYLCASSRIRDASSYEQYFGPGTRLTVT.

This chain joins TRBV18 and TRBJ2-3; D remains ambiguous. V gave up 1 base and J gave up 3 bases, with 5 bases separating them. There are 13 residues in the CDR3. Germline V lookup: CDR1 KGHSH, CDR2 LQKENI. The CDR3 DNA follows: TGTGCCAGCTCACCACGAGAGACAGATACGCAGTATTTT. Translated, it gives CASSPRETDTQYF.

The rearrangement joins TRBV19 to TRBJ2-2; D is uncertain. The CDR3 contains 12 residues. V lost 1 base to trimming and J lost 7 bases, with 4 bases between them. Germline V gene lookup returns CDR1 LNHDA and CDR2 SQIVND (reference sequence). CDR3 in amino acids: CASSIGGGELFF. CDR3 coding DNA: TGTGCCAGTAGTATAGGGGGCGGGGAGCTGTTTTTT.

The rearrangement uses TRBV29-1 and TRBJ1-2; 9 positions match TRBD1. The CDR3 is 13 residues long. Germline loops: CDR1 SQVTM, CDR2 ANQGSEA. V shed 3 bases and J 6 bases; nucleotides not matched to a gene: 5. CDR3 DNA sequence: TGCAGCGTTGATTTGGACAGGGGCGATGGCTACACCTTC. Translating it yields CSVDLDRGDGYTF.

The rearrangement uses TRBV30 and TRBJ2-2; D is undetermined. V lost 1 base and J lost 1, with 4 bases in between. Germline V gives CDR1 GTSNPN, CDR2 SVGIG (reference sequence). CDR3 size: 13 residues. The DNA of the CDR3 is TGTGCCTGGAGTGGACAGAACACCGGGGAGCTGTTTTTT. Translation gives CAWSGQNTGELFF.

This rearrangement joins TRBV5-1 to TRBJ2-3; D gene unclear. Between the trimmed V and J ends, which lost 2 bases and 6 bases, there was a span of 4 bases. CDR1 SGHRS and CDR2 YFSETQ come from the germline V gene. The CDR3 has 11 residues. The CDR3 DNA sequence: TGCGCCAGCAGCTTAAGGGATACGCAGTATTTT. Translation gives CASSLRDTQYF.

The chain employs TRBV6-5 and TRBJ2-7; tentative D call: TRBD1 (5 bases). There are 15 residues in the CDR3. V was pared by 0 bases and J by 0 bases, with 9 bases between. Germline CDR1 reads MNHEY; CDR2 reads SVGAGI. In DNA form, the CDR3 reads TGTGCCAGCAGTTACTCGCAGGGTAGCTCCTACGAGCAGTACTTC. It yields the protein CASSYSQGSSYEQYF.

This clone has only a few counts. The rearrangement joins TRBV7-9 to TRBJ1-3; perhaps TRBD1 as D (5 bases). The CDR3 loop spans 16 amino acids. Germline CDR1 reads SEHNR; CDR2 reads FQNEAQ (reference sequence). V dropped 3 bases and J dropped 0 bases, with 12 bases sitting between them. In DNA, the CDR3 is TGTGCCAGCAGCTTCGCCGCAGGGAGCTCTGGAAACACCATATATTTT. Its protein is CASSFAAGSSGNTIYF. Drawing the rest from reference TRBV7-9 and TRBJ1-3, the complete variable domain is DTGVSQNPRHKITKRGQNVTFRCDPISEHNRLYWYRQTLGQGPEFLTYFQNEAQLEKSRLLSDRFSAERPKGSFSTLEIQRTEQGDSAMYLCASSFAAGSSGNTIYFGEGSWLTVV.

The table lists this clone with a count of one. The chain recombines TRBV5-1 with TRBJ1-1; TRBD1 matches at 9 bases. V trimming: 4 bases; J trimming: 4 bases; junction bases outside the gene matches: 8. This CDR3 is 15 amino acids long. In germline, CDR1 is SGHRS, CDR2 YFSETQ. CDR3 nucleotide sequence: TGCGCCAGCAGCCAAATGGGGGGACAGGGCACTGAAGCTTTCTTT. It encodes CASSQMGGQGTEAFF.

The chain employs TRBV2 and TRBJ1-1, with 9 bases identical to TRBD1. The CDR3 consists of 14 residues. J was trimmed by 0 bases and V by 9 bases; bases with no gene match: 5. Germline V gives CDR1 SNHLY, CDR2 FYNNEI. CDR3 coding DNA: TGTGCCAGTGGACAGGGGATCGTGAACACTGAAGCTTTCTTT. Translating gives CASGQGIVNTEAFF.

This chain connects TRBV27 to TRBJ2-1, with 11 bases matching TRBD1. The CDR3 totals 14 residues. CDR1 is MNHEY and CDR2 is SMNVEV in the germline V gene (reference sequence). V shed 6 bases, J shed 7 bases, and the junction held 5 bases outside the gene matches. The CDR3 sequence: CASSPGQGVNEQFF. The CDR3 nucleotides are TGTGCCAGCAGCCCGGGACAGGGGGTGAATGAGCAGTTCTTC.

This clone has only one observation. The chain has TRBV6-1 and TRBJ1-1; TRBD1 is a possible D gene (5 bases). Germline V gives CDR1 MNHNS, CDR2 SASEGT. V dropped 5 bases and J dropped 6 bases, with 16 bases sitting between them. The CDR3 consists of 14 residues. The CDR3 DNA sequence: TGTGCCAGCAGTCCGACGGCAGGGAGCGCTGAAGCTTTCTTT. It specifies CASSPTAGSAEAFF.

The gene calls are TRBV11-2 and TRBJ1-2; TRBD1 is a possible D gene (5 bases). The V and J ends lost 5 bases and 1 base respectively, with 14 bases between them. There are 15 residues in the CDR3. Germline values: CDR1 SGHAT, CDR2 FQNNGV. The CDR3 region is CASSPSTGHNYGYTF. The CDR3 nucleotides read TGTGCCAGCAGCCCCAGCACAGGACATAACTATGGCTACACCTTC.

The chain has TRBV5-1 and TRBJ2-1; D call uncertain. The germline CDR1 and CDR2 sequences are SGHRS and YFSETQ. This CDR3 has 11 amino acids. V lost 1 base and J lost 8, with 4 bases in between. CDR3 loop: CASSLSYEQFF. CDR3 in DNA: TGCGCCAGCAGCTTGAGCTATGAGCAGTTCTTC. Variable domain in full (rest from reference TRBV5-1 and TRBJ2-1): KAGVTQTPRYLIKTRGQQVTLSCSPISGHRSVSWYQQTPGQGLQFLFEYFSETQRNKGNFPGRFSGRQFSNSRSEMNVSTLELGDSALYLCASSLSYEQFFGPGTRLTVL.

The gene calls are TRBV4-1 and TRBJ2-1, with 8 nucleotides matching TRBD1. The CDR3 has 17 residues. Trimming took 2 bases from V and 10 from J; bases not matched to a gene: 16. Germline CDR1 is MGHRA and CDR2 is YSYEKL. The CDR3 protein is CASSQLSPGQAVGEQFF. CDR3 coding DNA: TGCGCCAGCAGCCAACTTTCCCCGGGACAGGCGGTTGGGGAGCAGTTCTTC.

This chain connects TRBV7-9 to TRBJ1-5; TRBD1 aligns across 7 bases. This CDR3 is 14 amino acids long. V trimming: 4 bases; J trimming: 7 bases; junction bases outside the gene matches: 7. Germline CDR1 and CDR2: SEHNR and FQNEAQ (reference sequence). The CDR3 is CASSSQGVGQPQHF. CDR3 DNA: TGTGCCAGCAGCTCTCAGGGGGTCGGGCAGCCCCAGCATTTT.